In its sample, the clone carrying this TCR beta chain was seen once. Data came from immunoSEQ multiplex PCR; TCRdb stores just in-frame clones and leaves some out. The sample contains 50,000 to 60,000 clones, about 82% of which appear only once. Germline V CDR1 and CDR2: MDHEN, SYDVKM. CDR3 size: 14 residues. Trimming removed 2 bases from V and 0 bases from J, with 5 bases in between. The data stem from a study of blood T cell repertoires in COVID-19. Study summary: Samples of COVID-19 (acute and convalescent) were obtained from the United States, Italy and Spain. T cells, B-cell-depleted T cells, or PBMCs provided the cDNA or gDNA that served as material.

This TCR was sampled from a human donor in a cohort sampled during active COVID-19. Sequenced: peripheral blood. This sequence joins TRBV28 and TRBJ2-1; D is unclear. The CDR3 spells CASSLTSSYNEQFF. The CDR3 nucleotides read TGTGCCAGCAGTTTAACCAGCTCCTACAATGAGCAGTTCTTC.